The 5 T cell receptor beta chains below were found in one sample sequenced in a study of response to subunit inactivated influenza vaccine. One entry per CDR3 protein results from TCRdb running MiXCR on the RT-PCR reads. The sample includes around 180,000 distinct CDR3 sequences, approximately 8.7% of them seen just once. Sample: non-naive T cells sorted from PBMCs, taken on the day of vaccination. The receptors were gathered from a man between 45 and 60 years old who received an inactivated influenza vaccine.

A single count supports this clonotype. The V call is TRBV7-2, the J call TRBJ2-5; D remains unclear. CDR1 is SGHTA, CDR2 FQGNSA, per germline. This CDR3 contains 13 residues. Trimming took 3 bases from V and 5 from J, leaving 10 bases between them. The CDR3 spells CASSFMGPETQYF. As DNA, the CDR3 is TGTGCCAGCAGCTTTATGGGCCCGGAGACCCAGTACTTC.

This clonotype has ten or more counts. The rearrangement joins TRBV4-2 to TRBJ2-2; TRBD2 matches at 7 bases. V was pared by 6 bases and J by 5 bases, with 15 bases of the junction left unmatched. The CDR3 has 17 amino acids. CDR1 is LGHNA and CDR2 is YNFKEQ in the germline V gene. The CDR3 sequence is CASSMEAGRSATGELFF. The CDR3 DNA reads as TGTGCCAGCAGTATGGAAGCGGGGCGATCAGCGACCGGGGAGCTGTTTTTT.

This clonotype has ten or more counts. The chain is built from TRBV7-2 and TRBJ2-1; 9 positions agree with TRBD1. Germline lookup yields CDR1 SGHTA and CDR2 FQGNSA. V lost 5 bases to trimming and J lost 3 bases; unmatched junction nucleotides: 5. The CDR3 totals 15 residues. As DNA, the CDR3 is TGTGCCAGCAGCCTGGACAGGGGTGTCTACAATGAGCAGTTCTTC. As protein: CASSLDRGVYNEQFF.

This clonotype was counted between two and nine times. V and J are TRBV7-2 and TRBJ2-3; no firm D call. CDR3 size: 14 residues. Germline CDR1 reads SGHTA; CDR2 reads FQGNSA. Trimming pared 2 bases from V and 3 bases from J, leaving 9 bases between. In DNA, the CDR3 is TGTGCCAGCAGCTTATGGGTGTCGACAGATACGCAGTATTTT. Its translation is CASSLWVSTDTQYF.

This clonotype was detected a few times. The chain uses TRBV7-2 and TRBJ1-2; 8 bases line up with TRBD1. The CDR3 is 14 amino acids. Trimming at V came to 7 bases and at J to 4 bases, leaving 8 bases not matched to a gene. CDR1 SGHTA and CDR2 FQGNSA come from the germline V gene. CDR3 sequence reads: CASIPPTGVYGYTF. The CDR3 coding sequence is TGTGCCAGCATCCCACCGACAGGGGTCTATGGCTACACCTTC.